These 14 T cell receptor beta chains originate from one sample sequenced in a study of T cell responses to AZD1222 COVID-19 vaccine. TCRdb's copy holds only in-frame clones and misses some; the assay was immunoSEQ multiplex PCR. The sample yields about 150,000 clones, 75% to 95% seen once. The sequencing here drew on peripheral blood, taken on day 0 of AZD1222 vaccination. These receptors were obtained from an adult in good health.

The chain is built from TRBV7-6 and TRBJ1-3; unclear D gene. The CDR3 contains 12 residues. With 5 bases removed from V and 0 bases from J, the gap between germline ends came to 2 bases. The germline gives CDR1 SGHVS, CDR2 FNYEAQ. CDR3 in amino acids: CASSHSGNTIYF. The CDR3 region has the DNA TGTGCCAGCAGCCACTCTGGAAACACCATATATTTT.

The chain has TRBV11-2 and TRBJ2-5, with D unresolved. Trimming removed 2 bases from V and 2 bases from J, with 12 bases in between. The CDR3 has 15 residues. Germline CDR1 is SGHAT and CDR2 is FQNNGV. This chain's CDR3 is CASSLFGGTQETQYF. CDR3 nucleotide sequence: TGTGCCAGCAGCTTATTCGGTGGAACTCAAGAGACCCAGTACTTC.

The rearrangement uses TRBV7-9 and TRBJ2-5, with D possibly called TRBD1 or TRBD2 (5 bases each). Trimming cost V 4 bases and J 0 bases, with 24 bases left between them. This CDR3 contains 19 residues. CDR1 is SEHNR, CDR2 FQNEAQ, per germline (reference sequence). The CDR3 here is CASSSNEGDDSRYQETQYF. CDR3 bases: TGTGCCAGCAGCTCTAACGAGGGCGATGACAGCCGGTACCAAGAGACCCAGTACTTC. Full variable domain (rest looked up from reference TRBV7-9 and TRBJ2-5): DTGVSQNPRHKITKRGQNVTFRCDPISEHNRLYWYRQTLGQGPEFLTYFQNEAQLEKSRLLSDRFSAERPKGSFSTLEIQRTEQGDSAMYLCASSSNEGDDSRYQETQYFGPGTRLLVL.

The chain uses TRBV4-3 and TRBJ2-5; TRBD1 agrees at 8 bases. CDR3 size: 17 residues. Unmatched junction bases numbered 11, after V lost 0 bases and J lost 5 bases. Germline CDR1 LGHNA, CDR2 YSLEER. The CDR3 coding sequence is TGCGCCAGCAGCCAAGAATGGGGATCTACAGGGGGGGAGACCCAGTACTTC. Translated, it gives CASSQEWGSTGGETQYF.

V is TRBV4-1 and J is TRBJ2-3; 9 bases line up with TRBD2. CDR1 MGHRA and CDR2 YSYEKL come from the germline V gene. This CDR3 spans 17 amino acids. With V trimmed by 4 bases and J by 2 bases, 10 bases remained unmatched. The CDR3 spells CASSRHGAGGDTDTQYF. As DNA, the CDR3 is TGCGCCAGCAGCCGCCACGGAGCGGGAGGAGACACAGATACGCAGTATTTT.

The rearrangement uses TRBV18 and TRBJ1-2; TRBD1 matches at 7 bases. Germline-derived CDR1 and CDR2 are KGHSH and LQKENI. This CDR3 has 15 residues. Trimming took 0 bases from V and 4 from J; bases not matched to a gene: 5. The CDR3 protein is CASSPPVRGGYGYTF. The DNA of the CDR3 is TGTGCCAGCTCACCACCGGTCAGGGGGGGCTATGGCTACACCTTC.

V gene TRBV30 combines with J gene TRBJ2-5; a weak D match, TRBD2 (5 bases). This CDR3 region has 14 residues. Germline V gives CDR1 GTSNPN, CDR2 SVGIG (reference sequence). The V end lost 2 bases, the J end lost 5 bases, and 15 bases lay between the germline ends. CDR3: CAWSYGDSGETQYF. CDR3 coding DNA: TGTGCCTGGAGTTACGGGGATAGTGGGGAGACCCAGTACTTC.

J is TRBJ2-7 and V is TRBV12-3 or TRBV12-4, with 7 bases aligning to TRBD2. The trim removed 6 bases at V and 2 bases at J, leaving 4 bases unmatched. The CDR3 totals 13 residues. In DNA form, the CDR3 reads TGTGCCAGCAGCCTAGCGGAGGCCTACGAGCAGTACTTC. Amino acid sequence: CASSLAEAYEQYF.

The CDR3 loop is CATSDIKVSTDTQYF. CDR3 in DNA: TGTGCCACCAGTGATATCAAGGTTAGCACAGATACGCAGTATTTT. This chain links TRBV24-1 with TRBJ2-3, with no clear D. V dropped 3 bases and J dropped 0 bases, with 9 bases sitting between them. Germline V lookup: CDR1 KGHDR, CDR2 SFDVKD. This CDR3 is 15 amino acids long.

This chain connects TRBV11-3 to TRBJ2-1; weak D call: TRBD2 (5 bases). The CDR3 loop spans 15 amino acids. Trimming left V 1 base short and J 2 bases short, with 9 bases between. The germline CDR1 and CDR2 sequences are SGHNT and YENEEA. CDR3 nucleotide sequence: TGTGCCAGCAGCTTAGGAACCGGGACCTACAATGAGCAGTTCTTC. It codes for CASSLGTGTYNEQFF.

The chain joins TRBV10-3 to TRBJ1-2, with D possibly matching TRBD1 (5 bases). CDR3 length: 12 residues. V was cut by 6 bases and J by 5 bases, with 10 bases left in between. Germline V gene data show CDR1 as ENHRY and CDR2 as SYGVKD. Here the CDR3 DNA reads TGTGCCATCAGGGTGGACACGTATGGCTACACCTTC. Translating gives CAIRVDTYGYTF.

The rearrangement joins TRBV9 to TRBJ2-2; 8 bases align to TRBD1. Germline V gives CDR1 SGDLS, CDR2 YYNGEE. V lost 2 bases to trimming and J lost 4 bases; unmatched junction nucleotides: 7. This CDR3 spans 16 amino acids. CDR3 in amino acids: CASSVGTGLSTGELFF. Written as DNA, the CDR3 is TGTGCCAGCAGCGTGGGGACAGGTTTGAGCACCGGGGAGCTGTTTTTT.

The chain combines TRBV15 with TRBJ2-1; D gene unclear. Germline V gives CDR1 LNHNV, CDR2 YYDKDF (reference sequence). Trimming cost V 0 bases and J 5 bases, with 11 bases left between them. This CDR3 contains 15 residues. The CDR3 DNA is TGTGCCACCAGCAGAGATATAATTTCCCACAATGAGCAGTTCTTC. This sequence encodes CATSRDIISHNEQFF.

V and J are TRBV7-8 and TRBJ1-2; TRBD1 aligns across 7 bases. CDR1 and CDR2 (germline): SGHVS, FQNEAQ. The V gene end was trimmed by 6 bases and the J gene end by 1 base; junction bases not matched to a gene: 11. The CDR3 has 16 residues. The CDR3 here is CASSFDPQGVNYGYTF. CDR3 coding DNA: TGTGCCAGCAGTTTCGATCCCCAGGGGGTTAACTATGGCTACACCTTC. The variable domain in full, completed from reference TRBV7-8 and TRBJ1-2, reads GAGVSQSPRYKVAKRGQDVALRCDPISGHVSLFWYQQALGQGPEFLTYFQNEAQLDKSGLPSDRFFAERPEGSVSTLKIQRTQQEDSAVYLCASSFDPQGVNYGYTFGSGTRLTVV.